The rows below give T cell receptor beta chains drawn from one sample of a study of chemoradiotherapy in HPV16-positive cancers. Profiled with immunoSEQ multiplex PCR; TCRdb holds only in-frame clones, not every one. Among roughly 34,000 clones listed, around 80% were seen once. The sample was blood, taken from a patient who underwent chemoradiotherapy. All receptors derive from a human donor with HPV-associated anogenital cancer. CDR3s include the opening cysteine and the closing phenylalanine or tryptophan. The D gene is left open where the match is weak. Size tells how often a clone was seen (once, few, many) or the class of an expanded clone, and some rows leave it out.

v_call	j_call	clone_size	d_call	cdr3_aa	cdr3_nt
TRBV18	TRBJ1-4	.	.	CASQQGIGEKLFF	TGTGCCAGCCAACAGGGCATCGGTGAAAAACTGTTTTTT
TRBV5-1	TRBJ2-7	.	.	CASSPGLGNSYEQYF	TGCGCCAGCAGCCCTGGACTCGGAAACTCCTACGAGCAGTACTTC
TRBV7-9	TRBJ1-6	.	.	CASSHGGNSPLHF	TGTGCCAGCAGCCACGGGGGAAATTCACCCCTCCACTTT
TRBV5-4	TRBJ2-7	.	.	CASSLNSGSLEQYF	TGTGCCAGCAGCCTAAACTCCGGGAGCCTGGAGCAGTACTTC
TRBV27	TRBJ1-1	once	.	CASSQGIEAFF	TGTGCCAGCAGCCAGGGAATAGAAGCTTTCTTT
TRBV7-9	TRBJ2-5	.	.	CASERGEKETQYF	TGTGCCAGCGAAAGGGGCGAGAAAGAGACCCAGTACTTC
TRBV11-2	TRBJ2-7	.	TRBD1	CASSLGQGANHEQYF	TGTGCCAGCAGCTTAGGACAGGGGGCTAACCACGAGCAGTACTTC
TRBV14	TRBJ2-2	.	TRBD2	CASSQVRRGGSISPGELFF	TGTGCCAGCAGCCAAGTAAGGCGGGGGGGCAGTATTAGCCCCGGGGAGCTGTTTTTT
TRBV5-8	TRBJ1-4	once	.	CASSLEATNEKLFF	TGTGCCAGCAGCTTGGAAGCAACTAATGAAAAACTGTTTTTT
TRBV18	TRBJ2-3	.	TRBD2	CASSSAGARDTQYF	TGTGCCAGCTCATCAGCGGGGGCCAGAGATACGCAGTATTTT
TRBV6-5	TRBJ2-3	.	.	CASSYSRQHRSTQYF	TGTGCCAGCAGTTACTCAAGACAGCACAGATCTACGCAGTATTTT
TRBV6-5	TRBJ1-1	.	.	CASSGRSRYTEAFF	TGTGCCAGCTCTGGCCGCAGCAGATACACTGAAGCTTTCTTT
TRBV5-4	TRBJ2-1	.	.	CASSPPGRANNEQFF	TGTGCCAGCAGCCCACCGGGCAGGGCAAACAATGAGCAGTTCTTC
TRBV12-5	TRBJ1-6	.	TRBD1	CASGLTGADSPLHF	TGTGCTAGTGGGCTGACAGGGGCGGATTCACCCCTCCACTTT
TRBV7-2	TRBJ1-2	.	.	CASSLALGEGDGYTF	TGTGCCAGCAGCTTAGCGTTGGGGGAGGGAGATGGCTACACCTTC
TRBV7-2	TRBJ2-1	.	TRBD2	CASSPLTSGVNEQFF	TGTGCCAGCAGCCCTTTGACTAGCGGGGTAAATGAGCAGTTCTTC
TRBV4-2	TRBJ1-4	.	.	CASSQERGSNEKLFF	TGTGCCAGCAGCCAAGAACGGGGTTCAAATGAAAAACTGTTTTTT
TRBV6-5	TRBJ2-6	once	TRBD1	CASSRTGAGANVLTF	TGTGCCAGCAGTCGTACAGGGGCTGGGGCCAACGTCCTGACTTTC
TRBV7-6	TRBJ1-6	.	TRBD1	CASSFDRGKPLHF	TGTGCCAGCAGCTTTGACAGGGGAAAACCCCTCCACTTT
TRBV30	TRBJ1-2	.	.	CAWSQGNIGYGYTF	TGTGCCTGGAGCCAAGGCAATATAGGATATGGCTACACCTTC
TRBV4-3	TRBJ1-1	.	.	CASSQDLGRAEAFF	TGCGCCAGCAGCCAAGATCTCGGACGGGCTGAAGCTTTCTTT
TRBV14	TRBJ1-3	.	TRBD1	CASSLQGQGLIFYSGNTIYF	TGTGCCAGCAGCCTCCAGGGACAGGGACTTATTTTTTACTCTGGAAACACCATATATTTT
TRBV19	TRBJ1-2	few	.	CASSIAGDAPYGYTF	TGTGCCAGTAGTATAGCAGGGGATGCCCCATATGGCTACACCTTC
TRBV11-2	TRBJ1-1	.	TRBD1	CASSPGGTEAFF	TGTGCCAGCAGCCCAGGGGGCACTGAAGCTTTCTTT
TRBV7-3	TRBJ1-1	.	TRBD1	CASSRAGGEAFF	TGTGCCAGCAGCCGAGCAGGGGGAGAAGCTTTCTTT
TRBV4-2	TRBJ2-5	.	.	CASSQDLDGTQYF	TGTGCCAGCAGCCAAGATCTTGACGGGACCCAGTACTTC
TRBV18	TRBJ2-7	.	.	CASSPVPRGSEQYF	TGTGCCAGCTCACCAGTTCCCAGGGGTTCCGAGCAGTACTTC
TRBV25-1	TRBJ1-6	once	.	CASSERRGANSPLHF	TGTGCCAGCAGTGAAAGAAGAGGGGCTAATTCACCCCTCCACTTT
TRBV4-3	TRBJ1-2	.	.	CASSAVWGASYGYTF	TGCGCCAGCAGCGCGGTTTGGGGGGCTAGCTATGGCTACACCTTC
TRBV12-5	TRBJ1-2	once	.	CASGSDRNYGYTF	TGTGCTAGTGGTTCCGACAGAAACTATGGCTACACCTTC
TRBV5-1	TRBJ2-5	once	TRBD1	CASSFGTGLETQYF	TGCGCCAGCAGCTTTGGGACAGGCCTAGAGACCCAGTACTTC
TRBV6-1	TRBJ1-4	.	TRBD1	CASIHSGGRKLFF	TGTGCCAGCATTCATTCAGGGGGTAGGAAACTGTTTTTT
TRBV6-5	TRBJ1-6	.	.	CASSPGSYNSPLHF	TGTGCCAGCAGCCCAGGATCCTATAATTCACCCCTCCACTTT
TRBV4-3	TRBJ1-5	few	.	CASSSTSNQPQHF	TGCGCCAGCAGCTCCACCAGCAATCAGCCCCAGCATTTT
TRBV6-5	TRBJ1-3	.	.	CASSSTGSSGNTIYF	TGTGCCAGCAGTTCAACAGGGAGCTCTGGAAACACCATATATTTT
TRBV14	TRBJ1-4	.	.	CASSQEGRQKLFF	TGTGCCAGCAGCCAAGAGGGGAGACAGAAACTGTTTTTT
TRBV6-6	TRBJ2-3	once	.	CASSAADTQYF	TGTGCCAGCAGTGCCGCAGATACGCAGTATTTT
TRBV5-1	TRBJ1-1	.	.	CASSPGFTGHTEAFF	TGCGCCAGCAGCCCAGGGTTTACCGGGCACACTGAAGCTTTCTTT
TRBV27	TRBJ2-5	.	TRBD1	CASRQGTGSETQYF	TGTGCCAGCAGACAAGGGACAGGGTCGGAGACCCAGTACTTC
TRBV7-2	TRBJ1-1	.	.	CASSPEAGKNTEAFF	TGTGCCAGCAGCCCAGAAGCTGGGAAGAACACTGAAGCTTTCTTT
TRBV9	TRBJ2-2	.	TRBD2	CASRPGTSGPGELFF	TGTGCCAGCAGGCCCGGGACTAGCGGGCCCGGGGAGCTGTTTTTT
TRBV29-1	TRBJ1-1	few	.	CSVLRGIEAFF	TGCAGCGTTCTTAGGGGGATCGAAGCTTTCTTT
TRBV27	TRBJ1-5	once	.	CASSPSGAGSQPQHF	TGTGCCAGCAGTCCCAGCGGGGCCGGTAGTCAGCCCCAGCATTTT
TRBV19	TRBJ1-1	.	.	CASSIESGLRNTEAFF	TGTGCCAGCAGTATCGAATCGGGACTTCGGAACACTGAAGCTTTCTTT
TRBV5-8	TRBJ2-7	.	.	CAGAGSFSYEQYF	TGTGCCGGGGCCGGGAGTTTTTCCTACGAGCAGTACTTC
TRBV5-4	TRBJ2-5	.	.	CASRLGSQSETQYF	TGTGCCAGCAGACTCGGGTCACAGTCGGAGACCCAGTACTTC
TRBV5-1	TRBJ1-1	.	TRBD1	CASSLTQTGAGTEAFF	TGCGCCAGCAGCCTGACCCAGACAGGGGCGGGCACTGAAGCTTTCTTT
TRBV25-1	TRBJ2-1	once	TRBD1	CASSLGQGLGEQFF	TGTGCCAGCAGCTTAGGACAGGGATTAGGCGAGCAGTTCTTC
TRBV7-2	TRBJ2-5	once	.	CAGAASGQETQYF	TGTGCCGGAGCGGCTAGTGGGCAAGAGACCCAGTACTTC
TRBV4-3	TRBJ2-1	.	.	CASSQASAYNEQFF	TGCGCCAGCAGCCAAGCGAGTGCCTACAATGAGCAGTTCTTC
TRBV7-9	TRBJ1-1	.	.	CASSDPQGNMNTEAFF	TGTGCCAGCAGCGACCCGCAGGGGAACATGAACACTGAAGCTTTCTTT
TRBV7-3	TRBJ2-4	.	.	CASSLTGPLKGNIQYF	TGTGCCAGCAGCTTAACGGGACCCCTAAAGGGAAACATTCAGTACTTC
TRBV5-4	TRBJ2-5	.	.	CASSNTGQETQYF	TGTGCCAGCAGCAATACAGGGCAAGAGACCCAGTACTTC